The rows below give T cell receptor beta chains drawn from one sample of a study of blood T cell repertoires in COVID-19. Sequencing used immunoSEQ multiplex PCR; TCRdb keeps in-frame clones, though not all of them. Of about 68,000 clones in the sample, 70% to 90% were seen once. Sample: peripheral blood. These receptors all stem from a woman aged 60-75 years with acute or convalescent COVID-19. Both conserved end residues are part of each CDR3. The order of the fields is clone size, D gene, V gene, J gene, CDR3 protein, CDR3 DNA. The D gene is left open where the match is weak. Size values are once, few and many counts, or a class for expanded clones, and some rows have none.

NA	NA	TRBV5-5	TRBJ2-7	CASSLYRDAYEQYF	TGTGCCAGCAGCTTGTACAGGGACGCCTACGAGCAGTACTTC
NA	TRBD1	TRBV7-8	TRBJ2-2	CASSPWTGSTGELFF	TGTGCCAGCAGCCCGTGGACAGGGTCCACCGGGGAGCTGTTTTTT
NA	NA	TRBV6-5	TRBJ1-2	CASSLSRFYGYTF	TGTGCCAGCAGTTTGAGTCGGTTCTATGGCTACACCTTC
NA	TRBD1	TRBV5-6	TRBJ1-2	CASNKVSGQRLLGYGYTF	TGTGCCAGCAATAAAGTTTCGGGACAGAGGCTTTTGGGCTATGGCTACACCTTC
NA	NA	TRBV29-1	TRBJ1-2	CSAEEVGGGYGYTF	TGCAGCGCTGAGGAGGTCGGGGGAGGCTATGGCTACACCTTC
NA	NA	TRBV9	TRBJ2-3	CASSPSGGVGTDTQYF	TGTGCCAGCAGCCCGTCGGGGGGCGTAGGCACAGATACGCAGTATTTT
NA	NA	TRBV5-5	TRBJ2-3	CASSLGSLGLTTDTQYF	TGTGCCAGCAGCTTGGGGTCTTTGGGACTGACAACAGATACGCAGTATTTT
NA	NA	TRBV12-3/TRBV12-4	TRBJ1-1	CASSLGAPAEAFF	TGTGCCAGCAGTTTAGGGGCTCCGGCTGAAGCTTTCTTT
NA	TRBD1	TRBV5-1	TRBJ1-4	CASSLAKGRGLSTNEKLFF	TGCGCCAGCAGCTTGGCCAAGGGTAGGGGGCTCTCAACTAATGAAAAACTGTTTTTT
many	NA	TRBV2	TRBJ2-2	CASMSGDTGELFF	TGTGCCAGCATGTCGGGGGATACCGGGGAGCTGTTTTTT
NA	TRBD2	TRBV5-4	TRBJ2-5	CASTRTSGRQETQYF	TGTGCCAGCACCCGGACTAGCGGAAGACAAGAGACCCAGTACTTC
NA	TRBD2	TRBV7-2	TRBJ2-5	CASSLPGGLETQYF	TGTGCCAGCAGCCTTCCGGGGGGGCTGGAGACCCAGTACTTC
NA	TRBD1	TRBV5-8	TRBJ1-5	CASSQRQGASNQPQHF	TGTGCCAGCAGCCAGCGACAGGGGGCAAGCAATCAGCCCCAGCATTTT
NA	TRBD2	TRBV3-1/TRBV3-2	TRBJ2-1	CASSQGLAGLNEQFF	TGTGCCAGCAGCCAAGGACTAGCGGGGCTCAATGAGCAGTTCTTC
once	NA	TRBV27	TRBJ1-1	CASSLDSYIAFEAFF	TGTGCCAGCAGCTTAGATAGCTACATAGCCTTTGAAGCTTTCTTT
NA	NA	TRBV6-5	TRBJ1-2	CASRTATNYGYTF	TGTGCCAGCAGGACTGCGACTAACTATGGCTACACCTTC
many	TRBD1	TRBV3-1/TRBV3-2	TRBJ1-5	CASSQGQGPFQPQHF	TGTGCCAGCAGCCAAGGACAGGGTCCCTTTCAGCCCCAGCATTTT
NA	NA	TRBV5-4	TRBJ2-5	CASSLLLAGQETQYF	TGTGCCAGCAGCTTGCTCCTGGCAGGCCAAGAGACCCAGTACTTC
NA	NA	TRBV5-1	TRBJ1-4	CASSRSTPTNEKLFF	TGCGCCAGCAGCCGTTCGACACCAACTAATGAAAAACTGTTTTTT
NA	NA	TRBV11-3	TRBJ1-1	CASSSRDSTEAFF	TGTGCCAGCAGCTCCCGGGACTCTACTGAAGCTTTCTTT
NA	TRBD1	TRBV14	TRBJ1-2	CASSLSGTGYGYTF	TGTGCCAGCAGCCTATCCGGGACAGGCTATGGCTACACCTTC
NA	TRBD1	TRBV3-1/TRBV3-2	TRBJ1-5	CASSPQGGNQPQHF	TGTGCCAGCAGTCCCCAGGGGGGAAATCAGCCCCAGCATTTT
NA	NA	TRBV24-1	TRBJ2-3	CATSDPPTDTQYF	TGTGCCACCAGTGATCCTCCCACAGATACGCAGTATTTT
NA	NA	TRBV10-1	TRBJ2-5	CASSESGRRETQYF	TGCGCCAGCAGTGAGTCAGGGAGGCGAGAGACCCAGTACTTC
NA	NA	TRBV7-6	TRBJ1-1	CASSTQGYTEAFF	TGTGCCAGCAGCACCCAGGGATACACTGAAGCTTTCTTT
NA	NA	TRBV20-1	TRBJ1-2	CSASQGQSNNYGYTF	TGCAGTGCTAGTCAGGGCCAGAGTAATAACTATGGCTACACCTTC
NA	NA	TRBV5-5	TRBJ1-3	CASIPMGGQNTIYF	TGTGCCAGCATCCCCATGGGGGGGCAGAACACCATATATTTT
NA	NA	TRBV7-2	TRBJ2-1	CASSPPPGNNEQFF	TGTGCCAGCAGCCCCCCTCCGGGAAACAATGAGCAGTTCTTC
NA	NA	TRBV2	TRBJ1-3	CASSLGSISGNTIYF	TGTGCCAGCAGCTTAGGTAGCATCTCTGGAAACACCATATATTTT
NA	NA	TRBV6-2/TRBV6-3	TRBJ2-1	CASSQSRGRAGNEQFF	TGTGCCAGCAGTCAGTCGAGGGGGAGGGCCGGGAATGAGCAGTTCTTC
NA	NA	TRBV5-1	TRBJ1-1	CASSLNRRNTEAFF	TGCGCCAGCAGCCTTAACAGGAGGAACACTGAAGCTTTCTTT
few	NA	TRBV7-2	TRBJ1-4	CASSLELGLREKLFF	TGTGCCAGCAGCTTAGAATTAGGACTGCGAGAAAAACTGTTTTTT
once	TRBD2	TRBV7-2	TRBJ2-5	CASSPRGSGSPYQETQYF	TGTGCCAGCAGCCCCCGGGGTAGCGGGAGCCCGTACCAAGAGACCCAGTACTTC
NA	NA	TRBV3-1/TRBV3-2	TRBJ1-5	CASSPGVSNQPQHF	TGTGCCAGCAGCCCAGGTGTTAGCAATCAGCCCCAGCATTTT
NA	TRBD1	TRBV2	TRBJ1-2	CASSLQGANYGYTF	TGTGCCAGCAGTCTACAGGGGGCTAACTATGGCTACACCTTC
NA	TRBD1	TRBV7-8	TRBJ1-5	CASSPVSGTGNQPQHF	TGTGCCAGCAGCCCTGTCAGCGGGACAGGGAATCAGCCCCAGCATTTT
NA	NA	TRBV6-5	TRBJ2-7	CASSYSSGYAEQYF	TGTGCCAGCAGTTACTCGAGCGGGTATGCCGAGCAGTACTTC
NA	TRBD1	TRBV5-4	TRBJ2-7	CASSSGQDSYEQYF	TGTGCCAGCAGCTCCGGACAGGACTCCTACGAGCAGTACTTC
NA	TRBD2	TRBV4-2	TRBJ2-7	CASSQGGGSPSYEQYF	TGTGCCAGCAGCCAAGGGGGCGGGAGTCCGTCCTACGAGCAGTACTTC
NA	TRBD2	TRBV11-2	TRBJ2-7	CASSSPSGKGYEQYF	TGTGCCAGCAGCTCACCTAGCGGGAAGGGCTACGAGCAGTACTTC
NA	NA	TRBV6-4	TRBJ2-7	CASSDSGGGGSAYEQYF	TGTGCCAGCAGTGACTCTGGCGGGGGCGGGAGTGCCTACGAGCAGTACTTC
NA	NA	TRBV7-2	TRBJ1-2	CASSATTGIYGYTF	TGTGCCAGCAGCGCCACAACAGGGATCTATGGCTACACCTTC
NA	TRBD1	TRBV5-1	TRBJ2-1	CASSLGDSYNEQFF	TGCGCCAGCAGCCTCGGGGACAGCTACAATGAGCAGTTCTTC
NA	NA	TRBV5-1	TRBJ2-3	CASSLSGDEDTQYF	TGCGCCAGCAGCTTGAGCGGAGATGAAGATACGCAGTATTTT
NA	TRBD1	TRBV6-5	TRBJ1-2	CASGEGQLNYGYTF	TGTGCCAGCGGAGAGGGACAGCTTAACTATGGCTACACCTTC
once	NA	TRBV27	TRBJ1-1	CASSLEAGQSFEAFF	TGTGCCAGCAGTTTAGAGGCAGGACAGAGCTTTGAAGCTTTCTTT
NA	NA	TRBV18	TRBJ1-1	CASSRQEMNTEAFF	TGTGCCAGCTCACGACAGGAAATGAACACTGAAGCTTTCTTT
NA	TRBD2	TRBV7-6	TRBJ2-1	CASSLVAGFGTNEQFF	TGTGCCAGCAGCTTAGTAGCGGGATTTGGAACCAATGAGCAGTTCTTC
NA	NA	TRBV4-1	TRBJ1-2	CASSQNQQPYGYTF	TGCGCCAGCAGCCAAAATCAACAGCCCTATGGCTACACCTTC
NA	NA	TRBV15	TRBJ1-5	CATSSGVRPQHF	TGTGCCACCAGCAGCGGAGTCCGGCCCCAGCATTTT
once	NA	TRBV18	TRBJ1-1	CASSPTGMNTEAFF	TGTGCCAGCTCCCCTACAGGTATGAACACTGAAGCTTTCTTT
NA	NA	TRBV27	TRBJ2-3	CASRVQGYDTQYF	TGTGCCAGCAGGGTACAGGGTTACGATACGCAGTATTTT
NA	NA	TRBV7-8	TRBJ2-7	CASRPGRGPTEQYF	TGTGCCAGCAGGCCCGGCCGGGGTCCCACCGAGCAGTACTTC
NA	NA	TRBV28	TRBJ1-2	CASRRAGGGYTF	TGTGCCAGCAGGAGGGCCGGGGGTGGCTACACCTTC
NA	NA	TRBV28	TRBJ2-2	CASNRGRGGTGELFF	TGTGCCAGCAATCGTGGCAGGGGAGGGACCGGGGAGCTGTTTTTT